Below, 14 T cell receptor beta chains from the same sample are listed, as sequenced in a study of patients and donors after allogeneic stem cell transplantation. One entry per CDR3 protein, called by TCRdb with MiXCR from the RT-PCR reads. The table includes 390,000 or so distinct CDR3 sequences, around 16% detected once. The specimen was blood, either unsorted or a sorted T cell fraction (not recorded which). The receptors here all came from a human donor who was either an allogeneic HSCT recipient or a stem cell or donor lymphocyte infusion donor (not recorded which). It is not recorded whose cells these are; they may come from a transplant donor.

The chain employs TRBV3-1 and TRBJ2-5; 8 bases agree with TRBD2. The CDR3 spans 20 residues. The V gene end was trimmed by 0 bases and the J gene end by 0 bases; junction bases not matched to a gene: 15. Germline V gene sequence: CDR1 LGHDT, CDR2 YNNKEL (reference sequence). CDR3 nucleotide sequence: TGTGCCAGCAGCCAAGATATCCGAGCGGGAGTGCCCTCCTACCAAGAGACCCAGTACTTC. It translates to CASSQDIRAGVPSYQETQYF.

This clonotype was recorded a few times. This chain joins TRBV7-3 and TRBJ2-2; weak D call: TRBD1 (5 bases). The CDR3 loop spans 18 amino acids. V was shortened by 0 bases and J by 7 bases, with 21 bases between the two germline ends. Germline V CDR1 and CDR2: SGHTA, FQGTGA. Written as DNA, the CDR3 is TGTGCCAGCAGCTTAACAAGTGTCGTGGCAGGGCAGATCGGGGAGCTGTTTTTT. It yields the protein CASSLTSVVAGQIGELFF.

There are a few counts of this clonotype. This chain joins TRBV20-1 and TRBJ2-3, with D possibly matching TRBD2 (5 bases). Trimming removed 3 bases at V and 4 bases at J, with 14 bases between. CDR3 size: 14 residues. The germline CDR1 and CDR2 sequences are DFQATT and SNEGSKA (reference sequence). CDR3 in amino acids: CSASRGEKADTQYF. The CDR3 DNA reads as TGCAGTGCTAGTCGGGGAGAGAAGGCAGATACGCAGTATTTT.

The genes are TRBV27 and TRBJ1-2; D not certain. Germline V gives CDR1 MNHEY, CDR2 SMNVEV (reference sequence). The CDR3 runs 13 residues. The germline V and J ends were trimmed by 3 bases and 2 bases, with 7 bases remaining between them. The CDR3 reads CASSFVRNYGYTF. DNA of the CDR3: TGTGCCAGCAGTTTCGTCAGGAACTATGGCTACACCTTC.

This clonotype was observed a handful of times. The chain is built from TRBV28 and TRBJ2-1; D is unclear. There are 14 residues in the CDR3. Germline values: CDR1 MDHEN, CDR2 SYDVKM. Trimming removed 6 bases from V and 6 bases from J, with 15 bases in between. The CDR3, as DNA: TGTGCCAGCAGCCTCCGACGACCCCTCAATGAGCAGTTCTTC. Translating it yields CASSLRRPLNEQFF.

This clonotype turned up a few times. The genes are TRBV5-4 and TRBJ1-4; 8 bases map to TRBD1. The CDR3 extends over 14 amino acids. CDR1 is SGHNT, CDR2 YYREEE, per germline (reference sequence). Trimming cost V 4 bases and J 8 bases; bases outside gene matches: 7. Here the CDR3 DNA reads TGTGCCAGCAGCCCCGGGACAGGCTACGAAAAACTGTTTTTT. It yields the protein CASSPGTGYEKLFF.

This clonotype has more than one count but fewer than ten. DNA for the CDR3: TGTGCCAGCAGTTACGATGTGGCCCCGAATTCACCCCTCCACTTT. It yields the protein CASSYDVAPNSPLHF. The chain has TRBV6-5 and TRBJ1-6; D is unresolved. Germline loops: CDR1 MNHEY, CDR2 SVGAGI. With 2 bases removed from V and 7 bases from J, the gap between germline ends came to 12 bases. The CDR3 loop spans 15 amino acids.

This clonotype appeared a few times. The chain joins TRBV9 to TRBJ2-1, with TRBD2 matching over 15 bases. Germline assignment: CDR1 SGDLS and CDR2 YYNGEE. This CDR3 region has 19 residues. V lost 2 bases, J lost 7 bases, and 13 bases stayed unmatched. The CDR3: CASSVPRDRGTSGRNEQFF. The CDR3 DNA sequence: TGTGCCAGCAGCGTTCCCCGGGACAGGGGGACTAGCGGGAGGAATGAGCAGTTCTTC.

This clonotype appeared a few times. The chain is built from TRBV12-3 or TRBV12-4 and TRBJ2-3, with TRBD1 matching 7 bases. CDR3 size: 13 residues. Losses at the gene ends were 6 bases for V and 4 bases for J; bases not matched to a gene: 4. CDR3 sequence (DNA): TGTGCCAGCAGACGACAGGGACCAGATACGCAGTATTTT. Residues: CASRRQGPDTQYF.

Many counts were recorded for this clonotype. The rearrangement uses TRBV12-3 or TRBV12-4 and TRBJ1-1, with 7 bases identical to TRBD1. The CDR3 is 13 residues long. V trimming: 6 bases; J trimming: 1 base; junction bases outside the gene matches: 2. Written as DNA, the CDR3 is TGTGCCAGCAGCGGACAGGCGAACACTGAAGCTTTCTTT. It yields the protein CASSGQANTEAFF.

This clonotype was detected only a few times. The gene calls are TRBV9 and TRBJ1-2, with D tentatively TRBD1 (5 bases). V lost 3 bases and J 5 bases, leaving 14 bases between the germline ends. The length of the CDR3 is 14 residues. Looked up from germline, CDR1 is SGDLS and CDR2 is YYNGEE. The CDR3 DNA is TGTGCCAGCAGCGACCAGGTGGGGCGGTATGGCTACACCTTC. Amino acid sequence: CASSDQVGRYGYTF.

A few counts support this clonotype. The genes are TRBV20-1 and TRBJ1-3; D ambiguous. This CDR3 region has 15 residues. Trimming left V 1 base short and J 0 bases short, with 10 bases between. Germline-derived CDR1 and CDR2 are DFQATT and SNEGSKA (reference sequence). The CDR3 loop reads CSARAGSRSGNTIYF. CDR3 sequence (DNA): TGCAGTGCTAGAGCGGGCAGTCGCTCTGGAAACACCATATATTTT.

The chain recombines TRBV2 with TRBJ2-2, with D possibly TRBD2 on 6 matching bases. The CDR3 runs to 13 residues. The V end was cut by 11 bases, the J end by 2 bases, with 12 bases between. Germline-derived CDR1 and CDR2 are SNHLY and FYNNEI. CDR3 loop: CAARRDNTGELFF. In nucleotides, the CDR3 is TGTGCCGCTAGGCGGGATAACACCGGGGAGCTGTTTTTT.

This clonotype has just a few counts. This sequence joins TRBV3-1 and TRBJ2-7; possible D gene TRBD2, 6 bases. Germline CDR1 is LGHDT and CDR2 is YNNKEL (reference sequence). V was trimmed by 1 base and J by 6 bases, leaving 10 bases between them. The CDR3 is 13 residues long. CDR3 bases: TGTGCCAGCAGCCAAGTTCGTAGCGGCGAGCAGTACTTC. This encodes CASSQVRSGEQYF.